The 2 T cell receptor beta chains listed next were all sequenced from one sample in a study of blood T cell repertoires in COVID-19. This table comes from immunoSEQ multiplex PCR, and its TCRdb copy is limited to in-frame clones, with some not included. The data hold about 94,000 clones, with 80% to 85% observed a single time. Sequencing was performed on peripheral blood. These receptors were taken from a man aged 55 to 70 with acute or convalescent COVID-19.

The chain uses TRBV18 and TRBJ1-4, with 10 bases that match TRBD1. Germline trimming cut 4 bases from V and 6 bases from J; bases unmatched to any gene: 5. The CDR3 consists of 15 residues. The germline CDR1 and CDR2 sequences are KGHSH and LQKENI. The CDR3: CASSQPGTGDEKLFF. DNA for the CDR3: TGTGCCAGCTCACAACCCGGGACAGGGGATGAAAAACTGTTTTTT.

The CDR3 bases are TGTGCCTGGAAGAAACAGGAGAACACTGAAGCTTTCTTT. Encoded protein: CAWKKQENTEAFF. The chain couples TRBV30 to TRBJ1-1; TRBD1 is a possible D gene (5 bases). The CDR3 extends over 13 amino acids. Germline V CDR1 and CDR2: GTSNPN, SVGIG (reference sequence). The ends were cut back, 4 bases at V and 1 base at J, with 10 bases in the middle.